This passage covers 19 T cell receptor beta chains from one sample sequenced in a study of T cell responses to AZD1222 COVID-19 vaccine. Sequenced by immunoSEQ multiplex PCR; TCRdb stores in-frame clones only, minus some. The sample carries almost 80,000 clones, 87% recorded once. Sample: peripheral blood, taken on day 0 of AZD1222 vaccination. The receptor set was obtained from an adult in good health.

This clone was counted a few times. The chain links TRBV5-8 to TRBJ1-4; D gene unclear. The CDR3 runs 16 residues. CDR1 is SGHTS and CDR2 is YDEGEE in the germline V gene. Trimming removed 2 bases from V and 2 bases from J, with 13 bases in between. In DNA, the CDR3 is TGTGCCAGCAGCTTAGAGGCTGGCCAGACTAATGAAAAACTGTTTTTT. Residues: CASSLEAGQTNEKLFF.

This clone appeared a few times. The chain couples TRBV2 to TRBJ1-6; 8 bases line up with TRBD1. Germline CDR1 reads SNHLY; CDR2 reads FYNNEI. The J segment lost 0 bases and the V segment lost 4 bases, leaving 2 bases of the junction unmatched. The CDR3 totals 16 residues. The DNA of the CDR3 is TGTGCCAGCAGTGGGACAGGGAGCTCCTATAATTCACCCCTCCACTTT. Translation: CASSGTGSSYNSPLHF.

The chain couples TRBV7-9 to TRBJ2-1, with D uncertain. Trimming left V 6 bases short and J 4 bases short, with 16 bases between. The CDR3 has 15 amino acids. CDR1 and CDR2 (germline): SEHNR, FQNEAQ (reference sequence). The CDR3 region is CASRPARSPYNEQFF. Written as DNA, the CDR3 is TGTGCCAGCAGACCGGCCCGGTCCCCTTACAATGAGCAGTTCTTC.

This sequence joins TRBV10-1 and TRBJ1-1, with D possibly TRBD1 on 6 matching bases. The germline V gene has CDR1 WNHNN and CDR2 SYGVQD (reference sequence). The CDR3 length is 15 residues. The V end was cut by 7 bases, the J end by 0 bases, with 15 bases between. CDR3 sequence reads: CASNPKGGLNTEAFF. DNA of the CDR3: TGCGCCAGCAACCCGAAGGGGGGACTGAACACTGAAGCTTTCTTT.

The chain combines TRBV6-5 with TRBJ1-4; D possibly corresponds to TRBD1 (5 bases). This CDR3 contains 14 residues. The germline V gene has CDR1 MNHEY and CDR2 SVGAGI. V lost 6 bases and J lost 5, with 13 bases in between. The CDR3, as DNA: TGTGCCAGCAGCTCTGACAGCGCGAATGAAAAACTGTTTTTT. This codes for CASSSDSANEKLFF.

This clone was seen more than once but under ten times. The genes are TRBV9 and TRBJ1-2; D is uncertain. Germline loops: CDR1 SGDLS, CDR2 YYNGEE. The CDR3 covers 16 residues. V was pared by 3 bases and J by 2 bases, with 17 bases between. CDR3 in DNA: TGTGCCAGCAGCGCCCCTACAGATCCTGTAAACTATGGCTACACCTTC. Encoded protein: CASSAPTDPVNYGYTF.

This chain joins TRBV7-2 and TRBJ1-1; no clear D gene. Trimming removed 7 bases from V and 5 bases from J, with 14 bases in between. The germline V gene encodes CDR1 SGHTA and CDR2 FQGNSA. The CDR3 covers 13 residues. The CDR3 sequence: CASNQDLLTEAFF. Here the CDR3 DNA reads TGTGCCAGCAATCAGGATCTCCTAACTGAAGCTTTCTTT.

This sequence joins TRBV6-2 or TRBV6-3 and TRBJ1-2; 7 bases line up with TRBD1. Germline values: CDR1 MNHEY, CDR2 SVGEGT. The CDR3 covers 13 residues. The trim removed 5 bases at V and 2 bases at J, leaving 2 bases unmatched. The CDR3 sequence is CASSHRGNYGYTF. DNA of the CDR3: TGTGCCAGCAGTCACAGGGGCAACTATGGCTACACCTTC.

The V call is TRBV2, the J call TRBJ2-3; 8 positions agree with TRBD2. V gave up 11 bases and J gave up 1 base; unmatched junction bases: 11. In germline, CDR1 is SNHLY, CDR2 FYNNEI. This CDR3 is 15 amino acids long. The CDR3 nucleotides are TGTGCCGGCCGCCAAACTAGCGGAGGCACAGATACGCAGTATTTT. Translation gives CAGRQTSGGTDTQYF.

This sequence joins TRBV5-1 and TRBJ2-1; 10 bases map to TRBD2. This CDR3 region has 15 residues. Germline CDR1 is SGHRS and CDR2 is YFSETQ. Trimming removed 5 bases from V and 3 bases from J; junction bases left unmatched: 5. The DNA of the CDR3 is TGCGCCAGCAGACCCGGGACTAGCGTCTACAATGAGCAGTTCTTC. It specifies CASRPGTSVYNEQFF.

The chain is built from TRBV27 and TRBJ2-5; 7 bases fit TRBD2. Losses at the gene ends were 3 bases for V and 5 bases for J; bases not matched to a gene: 3. The CDR3 length is 13 residues. CDR1 MNHEY and CDR2 SMNVEV come from the germline V gene (reference sequence). CDR3 in DNA: TGTGCCAGCAGTTTTGTGGGGGGGGAGACCCAGTACTTC. Its protein is CASSFVGGETQYF.

J is TRBJ2-5 and V is TRBV6-1; no clear D. Trimming shortened V by 0 bases and J by 1 base, and 9 bases separated the two germline ends. Germline V lookup: CDR1 MNHNS, CDR2 SASEGT. This CDR3 region has 15 residues. The CDR3 spells CASSEALDPQETQYF. Here the CDR3 DNA reads TGTGCCAGCAGTGAAGCGCTAGACCCCCAAGAGACCCAGTACTTC.

This chain links TRBV24-1 with TRBJ1-5; 8 nucleotides line up with TRBD1. V lost 4 bases, J lost 4 bases, and 8 bases stayed unmatched. The CDR3 loop spans 16 amino acids. CDR1 KGHDR and CDR2 SFDVKD come from the germline V gene. The CDR3 spells CATSDTGGVGNQPQHF. DNA of the CDR3: TGTGCCACCAGTGACACAGGGGGAGTGGGGAATCAGCCCCAGCATTTT.

The J gene is TRBJ2-3, the V gene TRBV2; D may correspond to TRBD1 or TRBD2 (6 bases each). Germline CDR1 reads SNHLY; CDR2 reads FYNNEI. Trimming left V 3 bases short and J 1 base short, with 11 bases between. The CDR3 is 15 residues long. CDR3 in DNA: TGTGCCAGCAGTGAGGGGGGCGGCCGCACAGATACGCAGTATTTT. Protein sequence: CASSEGGGRTDTQYF.

This chain joins TRBV28 and TRBJ2-1, with unresolved D. Germline lookup yields CDR1 MDHEN and CDR2 SYDVKM. The CDR3 has 14 amino acids. The V end lost 3 bases, the J end lost 3 bases, and 9 bases lay between the germline ends. CDR3 loop: CASSFQTLYNEQFF. DNA for the CDR3: TGTGCCAGCAGTTTCCAGACACTCTACAATGAGCAGTTCTTC.

A single count supports this clone. The chain carries TRBV9 and TRBJ2-1; 7 positions agree with TRBD1. V shed 0 bases and J 0 bases; nucleotides not matched to a gene: 15. The CDR3 runs to 20 residues. CDR1 and CDR2 (germline): SGDLS, YYNGEE. The chain's CDR3 is CASSVAPGTALHSSYNEQFF. CDR3 nucleotide sequence: TGTGCCAGCAGCGTAGCCCCAGGGACAGCCCTTCATAGCTCCTACAATGAGCAGTTCTTC.

The chain combines TRBV18 with TRBJ2-5; 12 bases fit TRBD2. Germline-derived CDR1 and CDR2 are KGHSH and LQKENI. With 2 bases clipped from V and 2 bases from J, the junction kept 3 bases outside the gene matches. The length of the CDR3 is 16 residues. The CDR3: CASSPTSGRIQETQYF. CDR3 DNA: TGTGCCAGCTCACCAACTAGCGGGAGGATACAAGAGACCCAGTACTTC.

This clone was picked up one time. V is TRBV18 and J is TRBJ1-5; 8 positions match TRBD1. The CDR3 sequence is 15 residues long. Trimming at V came to 2 bases and at J to 5 bases, leaving 5 bases not matched to a gene. The germline CDR1 and CDR2 sequences are KGHSH and LQKENI. The CDR3 region has the DNA TGTGCCAGCTCACCATCCCCGGGACAGGATCAGCCCCAGCATTTT. Residues: CASSPSPGQDQPQHF.

V and J are TRBV25-1 and TRBJ1-4, with D hard to call. The V gene's germline CDR1 is MGHDK and CDR2 SYGVNS. There are 11 residues in the CDR3. Trimming shortened V by 8 bases and J by 8 bases, and 9 bases separated the two germline ends. The CDR3, as DNA: TGTGCCAGCCAAAACGGGGAAAAACTGTTTTTT. Translating it yields CASQNGEKLFF.